The text below deals with one T cell receptor (beta chain). The method was immunoSEQ multiplex PCR; TCRdb's version includes in-frame clones alone and lacks a portion of them. Here the sample spans about 160,000 clones, 80% to 90% being singletons. These data belong to a study of blood T cell repertoires in COVID-19. At the level of the study: T cells, B-cell-depleted T cells, or PBMCs supplied cDNA or gDNA.

The CDR3 length is 15 residues. J gave up 5 bases and V 0 bases, and 7 bases lay outside the gene matches. Looked up from germline, CDR1 is SGHRS and CDR2 is YFSETQ. This chain links TRBV5-1 with TRBJ2-7; 8 positions match TRBD2. The sample taken for sequencing was peripheral blood. The source is a man aged 35 to 55 who had recovered from COVID-19. The CDR3 DNA reads as TGCGCCAGCAGCTTGGCTTCGGGAGGGTTGGACGAGCAGTACTTC. This encodes CASSLASGGLDEQYF.